This TCR beta chain emerged from a study of CD8 T cells in Susac syndrome. CD8+ and CD4+ T cells taken from blood had their TCR beta sequenced. The multiple sclerosis controls comprised treatment-naive patients whose relapsing-remitting disease was stable or active. Random hexamers were used to reverse transcribe the RNA input (about 0.5 to 1 ug). It was immunoSEQ multiplex PCR that amplified TCR beta CDR3 across 54 Vbeta and 13 Jbeta. One entry per CDR3 protein, called by TCRdb with MiXCR from the immunoSEQ multiplex PCR reads. There are 150,000 to 180,000 distinct CDR3 sequences in the sample; around 95% occur only once, and roughly 0.15% lies in the top ten. The CDR3 loop spans 15 amino acids. Germline CDR1 MDHEN, CDR2 SYDVKM. The germline V and J ends were trimmed by 4 bases and 0 bases, with 10 bases remaining between them.

V and J are TRBV28 and TRBJ2-1; D gene ambiguous. The specimen was CD8+ T cells from PBMCs. The clonotype was recovered from a human donor with multiple sclerosis. This CDR3 reads CASSSQAFSYNEQFF. In DNA, the CDR3 is TGTGCCAGCAGTTCCCAGGCCTTCTCCTACAATGAGCAGTTCTTC.